The entry below gives a single TCR beta chain sequence along with its context. Its antigen is still unknown. The sample comes from a study of tumor and adjacent non-tumor tissue in lung cancer. About the research overall: Stage I to III disease affected about nine men and 4 or 5 women aged about 31 to 85. Approximately 4.2 million productive TCRbeta reads were obtained per sample on average. Broader study findings: Tumor repertoires had a smaller top 100 clone share than normal lung. Shorter survival was associated with higher TCR diversity in tumors.

No cell sorting was done before RNA was extracted from the tissue. The library came from three nested PCR rounds adapted from ARM-PCR protocols. One entry per CDR3 protein results from TCRdb running MiXCR on the multiplex PCR reads. Of about 68,000 distinct CDR3 sequences detected, about three fifths appear once; the ten largest clones hold over 20%. The sequence was obtained from a man aged 50-60 years with non-small cell lung cancer. The sample consisted of lung tumor tissue.

CDR3 nucleotides: TGTGCCAGCAGCTTAGCCTCGGAGTGGCCAAAGACCCAGTACTTC. It encodes CASSLASEWPKTQYF. This chain connects TRBV11-2 to TRBJ2-5; no definite D call. Germline V CDR1 and CDR2: SGHAT, FQNNGV. Deletions cut 1 base from V and 6 bases from J, with 15 bases between. This CDR3 region has 15 residues. The full variable domain, with the rest looked up from reference TRBV11-2 and TRBJ2-5, is EAGVAQSPRYKIIEKRQSVAFWCNPISGHATLYWYQQILGQGPKLLIQFQNNGVVDDSQLPKDRFSAERLKGVDSTLKIQPAKLEDSAVYLCASSLASEWPKTQYFGPGTRLLVL.